The 18 T cell receptor beta chains listed next were all sequenced from one sample in a study of cytomegalovirus exposure and HLA in healthy donors. The PCR made use of 60 Vbeta and 13 Jbeta primers. Profiling relied on immunoSEQ multiplex PCR, and the TCRdb table lists in-frame clones only, not all of them. The table includes roughly 84,000 clones, about four fifths detected once. The sample was PBMCs. The receptors were gathered from a male donor in good health and CMV-seropositive.

V and J are TRBV9 and TRBJ1-2, with a tentative D call TRBD1 (5 bases). The CDR3 runs 15 residues. V was shortened by 0 bases and J by 1 base, with 10 bases between the two germline ends. Germline V gene data show CDR1 as SGDLS and CDR2 as YYNGEE. The CDR3 protein is CASSVGGVLNYGYTF. The CDR3 coding sequence is TGTGCCAGCAGCGTAGGGGGGGTTCTTAACTATGGCTACACCTTC.

The chain has TRBV7-9 and TRBJ1-2; 8 nucleotides agree with TRBD1. Germline assignment: CDR1 SEHNR and CDR2 FQNEAQ (reference sequence). The CDR3 extends over 14 amino acids. J gave up 7 bases and V 1 base, and 5 bases lay outside the gene matches. The CDR3 here is CASSLGYRGTGYTF. In nucleotides, the CDR3 is TGTGCCAGCAGCTTAGGATACAGGGGGACTGGCTACACCTTC.

This clone is a singleton in its sample. The chain uses TRBV6-4 and TRBJ2-1; 11 bases align to TRBD2. This CDR3 has 16 residues. Germline V gene data show CDR1 as MRHNA and CDR2 as SNTAGT. Trimming took 0 bases from V and 7 from J; bases not matched to a gene: 5. This CDR3 reads CASSDSTSGEANEQFF. The CDR3 DNA sequence: TGTGCCAGCAGTGACTCGACTAGCGGGGAGGCTAATGAGCAGTTCTTC.

The rearrangement links TRBV19 to TRBJ2-3, with 7 nucleotides matching TRBD1. The germline V gene encodes CDR1 LNHDA and CDR2 SQIVND (reference sequence). V was pared by 5 bases and J by 14 bases, with 10 bases of the junction left unmatched. This CDR3 spans 12 amino acids. The CDR3 spells CASSGTGTVLYF. Written as DNA, the CDR3 is TGTGCCAGTAGTGGTACCGGGACAGTTTTGTATTTT.

This clone is a singleton in its sample. The chain joins TRBV9 to TRBJ1-6, with 7 bases lining up with TRBD1. The CDR3 is 16 amino acids. V was pared by 4 bases and J by 13 bases, with 17 bases of the junction left unmatched. CDR1 is SGDLS, CDR2 YYNGEE, per germline. The CDR3 reads CASSPETGPWALPLHF. The CDR3 bases are TGTGCCAGCAGCCCGGAGACAGGGCCTTGGGCGTTGCCCCTCCACTTT.

This chain links TRBV7-2 with TRBJ2-5; 7 bases fit TRBD2. Germline assignment: CDR1 SGHTA and CDR2 FQGNSA. V shed 5 bases, J shed 5 bases, and the junction held 11 bases outside the gene matches. The CDR3 runs 15 residues. CDR3 nucleotide sequence: TGTGCCAGCAGCCCCCGCGCAGCGGGGATCGAGACCCAGTACTTC. Translated, it gives CASSPRAAGIETQYF.

The V gene is TRBV9, the J gene TRBJ2-3, with D perhaps matching TRBD2 (6 bases). This CDR3 contains 14 residues. Germline V gene sequence: CDR1 SGDLS, CDR2 YYNGEE. The V and J ends lost 4 bases and 8 bases respectively, with 17 bases between them. DNA of the CDR3: TGTGCCAGCAGCCCTTGGGACTTTCGGGCTACGCAGTATTTT. Its translation is CASSPWDFRATQYF. The whole variable domain, filled in from reference TRBV9 and TRBJ2-3, reads DSGVTQTPKHLITATGQRVTLRCSPRSGDLSVYWYQQSLDQGLQFLIQYYNGEERAKGNILERFSAQQFPDLHSELNLSSLELGDSALYFCASSPWDFRATQYFGPGTRLTVL.

The V and J genes are TRBV11-2 and TRBJ2-6; 7 bases map to TRBD1. This CDR3 has 15 residues. V lost 6 bases to trimming and J lost 3 bases; unmatched junction nucleotides: 5. Germline V CDR1 and CDR2: SGHAT, FQNNGV. CDR3 protein: CASSPTGSGANVLTF. DNA for the CDR3: TGTGCCAGCAGTCCGACAGGGAGTGGGGCCAACGTCCTGACTTTC.

This clone was recorded once. The V call is TRBV19, the J call TRBJ1-2; the D gene is possibly TRBD1 (6 bases). The germline CDR1 and CDR2 sequences are LNHDA and SQIVND (reference sequence). V was shortened by 3 bases and J by 6 bases, with 23 bases between the two germline ends. The CDR3 spans 17 residues. Written as DNA, the CDR3 is TGTGCCAGTAGTATTATGTTCGGGGCCAGGGGTAAGGATGGCTACACCTTC. Translating it yields CASSIMFGARGKDGYTF.

This clone has just a few counts. V and J are TRBV6-1 and TRBJ2-7; TRBD2 might be the D (5 bases). The germline V gene encodes CDR1 MNHNS and CDR2 SASEGT. The CDR3 totals 12 residues. Trimming pared 8 bases from V and 5 bases from J, leaving 13 bases between. The CDR3 is CASRGFYHEQYF. The CDR3 DNA reads TGTGCCAGCCGAGGGTTCTACCACGAGCAGTACTTC.

The rearrangement joins TRBV7-6 to TRBJ2-1, with D tentatively TRBD2 (6 bases). Germline CDR1 reads SGHVS; CDR2 reads FNYEAQ. There are 14 residues in the CDR3. Deletions cut 5 bases from V and 5 bases from J, with 13 bases between. CDR3 DNA sequence: TGTGCCAGCAGCCCGGGGGTCGGGGACAATGAGCAGTTCTTC. It codes for CASSPGVGDNEQFF.

The sample holds one count of this clone. The chain carries TRBV2 and TRBJ2-5; TRBD1 is a possible D gene (5 bases). The J call may be faulty, since TRBJ2-7 better matches the DNA end. The CDR3 length is 15 residues. Germline-derived CDR1 and CDR2 are SNHLY and FYNNEI. The CDR3 nucleotides are TGTGCCAGCAGTGCGGCCAGGGTGGCTTACTACGAGCAGTACTTC. It yields the protein CASSAARVAYYEQYF.

This clone was seen a handful of times. CDR3 amino acids: CAISDERTGSSYEQYF. The CDR3 region has the DNA TGTGCCATCAGCGATGAACGGACAGGGTCCTCCTACGAGCAGTACTTC. V is TRBV10-3 and J is TRBJ2-7; 8 bases map to TRBD1. The CDR3 has 16 amino acids. CDR1 is ENHRY, CDR2 SYGVKD, per germline. Losses at the gene ends were 6 bases for V and 0 bases for J; bases not matched to a gene: 10.

The table lists this clone with a count of one. The V gene is TRBV6-1, the J gene TRBJ2-3; TRBD2 might be the D (6 bases). V shed 6 bases and J shed 9 bases, with 16 bases lying between them. This CDR3 has 13 residues. CDR1 is MNHNS and CDR2 is SASEGT in the germline V gene. CDR3 bases: TGTGCCAGCAGCATCGGGACTGGCAGCACGCAGTATTTT. It is translated as CASSIGTGSTQYF.

CDR3 region: CASSPLRDTSYEQYF. The CDR3 coding sequence is TGTGCCAGCTCACCGCTCCGGGACACAAGCTACGAGCAGTACTTC. This chain links TRBV18 with TRBJ2-7; possible D gene TRBD1, 6 bases. This CDR3 region has 15 residues. V was trimmed by 3 bases and J by 3 bases, leaving 15 bases between them. The germline V gene has CDR1 KGHSH and CDR2 LQKENI.

The rearrangement uses TRBV5-1 and TRBJ2-7; D uncertain. The CDR3 runs 14 residues. CDR1 is SGHRS and CDR2 is YFSETQ in the germline V gene. With 4 bases removed from V and 1 base from J, the gap between germline ends came to 12 bases. CDR3 sequence reads: CASSQVTVSYEQYF. The CDR3 DNA sequence: TGCGCCAGCAGCCAAGTAACAGTTTCCTACGAGCAGTACTTC.

V gene TRBV6-6 combines with J gene TRBJ2-7, with TRBD2 matching over 8 bases. The germline V gene encodes CDR1 MNHNY and CDR2 SVGAGI (reference sequence). CDR3 length: 15 residues. The V and J ends lost 6 bases and 0 bases, in that order; junction bases with no gene match: 7. CDR3 sequence: CASRRGGFSSYEQYF. CDR3 DNA sequence: TGTGCCAGCAGACGGGGGGGTTTCAGCTCCTACGAGCAGTACTTC.

This clone was detected only a few times. The chain has TRBV2 and TRBJ2-5; D remains ambiguous. The CDR3 contains 11 residues. V gave up 7 bases and J gave up 5 bases, with 8 bases separating them. Germline V gene lookup returns CDR1 SNHLY and CDR2 FYNNEI. CDR3 region: CASNPRETQYF. In DNA form, the CDR3 reads TGTGCCAGCAACCCGAGGGAGACCCAGTACTTC. Combining the CDR3 with reference TRBV2 and TRBJ2-5 gives the whole variable domain EPEVTQTPSHQVTQMGQEVILRCVPISNHLYFYWYRQILGQKVEFLVSFYNNEISEKSEIFDDQFSVERPDGSNFTLKIRSTKLEDSAMYFCASNPRETQYFGPGTRLLVL.